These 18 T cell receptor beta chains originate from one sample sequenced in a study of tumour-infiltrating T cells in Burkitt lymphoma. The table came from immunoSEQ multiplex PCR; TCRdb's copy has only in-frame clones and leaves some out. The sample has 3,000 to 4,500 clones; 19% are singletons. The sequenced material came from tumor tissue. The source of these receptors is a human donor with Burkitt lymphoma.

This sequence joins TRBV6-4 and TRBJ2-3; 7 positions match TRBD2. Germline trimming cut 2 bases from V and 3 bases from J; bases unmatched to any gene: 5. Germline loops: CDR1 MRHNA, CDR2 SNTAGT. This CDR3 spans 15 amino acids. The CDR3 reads CASSDSRAGTDTQYF. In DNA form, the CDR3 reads TGTGCCAGCAGTGACAGTAGAGCGGGAACAGATACGCAGTATTTT.

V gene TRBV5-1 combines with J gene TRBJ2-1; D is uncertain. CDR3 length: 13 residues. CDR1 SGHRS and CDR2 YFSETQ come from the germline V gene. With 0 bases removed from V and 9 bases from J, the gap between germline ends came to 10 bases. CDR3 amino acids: CASSLDISGEQFF. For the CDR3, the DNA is TGCGCCAGCAGCTTGGACATCTCGGGTGAGCAGTTCTTC.

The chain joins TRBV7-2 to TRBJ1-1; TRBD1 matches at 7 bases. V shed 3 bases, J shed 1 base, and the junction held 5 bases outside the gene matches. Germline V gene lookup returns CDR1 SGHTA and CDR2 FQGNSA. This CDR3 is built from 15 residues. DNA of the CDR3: TGTGCCAGCAGCTTGAAGACAGGGTGGAACACTGAAGCTTTCTTT. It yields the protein CASSLKTGWNTEAFF.

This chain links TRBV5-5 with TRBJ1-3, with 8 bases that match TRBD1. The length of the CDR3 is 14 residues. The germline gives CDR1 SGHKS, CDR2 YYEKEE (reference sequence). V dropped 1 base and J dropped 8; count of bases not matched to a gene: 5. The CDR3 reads CASSLIPGGDTIYF. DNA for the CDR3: TGTGCCAGCAGCTTGATTCCAGGGGGCGACACCATATATTTT.

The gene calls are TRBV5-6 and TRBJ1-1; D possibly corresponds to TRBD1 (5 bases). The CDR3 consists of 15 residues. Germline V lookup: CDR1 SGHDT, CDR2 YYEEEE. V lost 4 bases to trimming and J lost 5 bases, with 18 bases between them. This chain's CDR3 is CASSPLLGGVTEAFF. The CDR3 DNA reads TGTGCCAGCAGCCCTCTTCTCGGGGGTGTTACTGAAGCTTTCTTT.

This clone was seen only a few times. The CDR3 DNA reads TGCGCCAGCAGCTCCCATCCAGGGCTTCGGGACTACACAGATACGCAGTATTTT. Residues: CASSSHPGLRDYTDTQYF. This chain connects TRBV5-1 to TRBJ2-3; 7 positions match TRBD2. The junction had 15 bases not matched to a gene; V was cut back by 3 bases and J by 2 bases. From germline, CDR1 is SGHRS and CDR2 YFSETQ. The CDR3 sequence is 18 residues long.

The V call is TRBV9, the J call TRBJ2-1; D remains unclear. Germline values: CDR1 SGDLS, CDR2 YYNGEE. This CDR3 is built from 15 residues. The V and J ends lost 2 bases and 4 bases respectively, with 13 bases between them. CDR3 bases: TGTGCCAGCAGCGTCGGGCAGCCAGAATACAATGAGCAGTTCTTC. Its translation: CASSVGQPEYNEQFF.

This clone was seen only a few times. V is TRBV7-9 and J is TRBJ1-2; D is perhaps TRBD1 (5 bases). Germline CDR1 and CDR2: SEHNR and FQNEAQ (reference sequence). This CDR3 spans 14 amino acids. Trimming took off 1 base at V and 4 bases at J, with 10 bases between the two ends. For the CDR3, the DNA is TGTGCCAGCAGCTTAGAGGCAGGGACCTATGGCTACACCTTC. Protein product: CASSLEAGTYGYTF.

This chain's CDR3 is CASSLGQGNLNNEQFF. CDR3 coding DNA: TGTGCCAGCAGCTTGGGACAGGGGAACCTCAACAATGAGCAGTTCTTC. The gene calls are TRBV7-9 and TRBJ2-1; 10 bases map to TRBD1. The CDR3 length is 16 residues. Germline V gene sequence: CDR1 SEHNR, CDR2 FQNEAQ (reference sequence). J lost 5 bases, V lost 3 bases, and 7 bases had no gene match.

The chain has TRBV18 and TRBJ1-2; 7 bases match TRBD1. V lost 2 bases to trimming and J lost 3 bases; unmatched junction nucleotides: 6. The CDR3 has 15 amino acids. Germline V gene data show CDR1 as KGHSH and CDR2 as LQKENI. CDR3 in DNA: TGTGCCAGCTCACCAAATCCAACAGGGGACTATGGCTACACCTTC. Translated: CASSPNPTGDYGYTF.

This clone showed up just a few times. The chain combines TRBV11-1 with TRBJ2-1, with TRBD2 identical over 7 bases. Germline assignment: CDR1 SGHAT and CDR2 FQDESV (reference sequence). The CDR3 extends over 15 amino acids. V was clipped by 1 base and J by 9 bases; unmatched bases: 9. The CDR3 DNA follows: TGTGCCAGCAGCTTAGGACCTGGACTAGGAACTGAGCAGTTCTTC. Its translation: CASSLGPGLGTEQFF.

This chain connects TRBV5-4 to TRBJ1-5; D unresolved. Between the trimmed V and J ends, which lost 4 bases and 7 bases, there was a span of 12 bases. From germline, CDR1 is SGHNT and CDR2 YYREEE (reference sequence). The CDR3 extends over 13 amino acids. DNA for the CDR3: TGTGCCAGCAGCCCCCGACCCTTGCAGCCCCAGCATTTT. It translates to CASSPRPLQPQHF.

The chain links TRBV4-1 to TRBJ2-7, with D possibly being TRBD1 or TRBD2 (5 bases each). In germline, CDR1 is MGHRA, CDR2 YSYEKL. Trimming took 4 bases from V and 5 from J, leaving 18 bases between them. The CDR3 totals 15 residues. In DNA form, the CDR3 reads TGCGCCAGCAGCCTTTTTCCGGGGCCTACAAACGAGCAGTACTTC. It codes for CASSLFPGPTNEQYF.

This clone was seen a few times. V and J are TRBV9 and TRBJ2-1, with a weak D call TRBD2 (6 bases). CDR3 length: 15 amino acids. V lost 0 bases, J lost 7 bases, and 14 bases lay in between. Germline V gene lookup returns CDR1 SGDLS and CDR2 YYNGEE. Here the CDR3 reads CASSVARTSRNEQFF. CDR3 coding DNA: TGTGCCAGCAGCGTAGCTCGAACTAGCAGAAATGAGCAGTTCTTC.

The CDR3 DNA reads as TGCGCCAGCAGCCCTATTCCCCGCCGGGCCACCTACGAGCAGTACTTC. It is translated as CASSPIPRRATYEQYF. The V call is TRBV4-1, the J call TRBJ2-7; D not certain. Germline V gene data show CDR1 as MGHRA and CDR2 as YSYEKL. The germline V and J ends were trimmed by 4 bases and 2 bases, with 18 bases remaining between them. CDR3 length: 16 amino acids.

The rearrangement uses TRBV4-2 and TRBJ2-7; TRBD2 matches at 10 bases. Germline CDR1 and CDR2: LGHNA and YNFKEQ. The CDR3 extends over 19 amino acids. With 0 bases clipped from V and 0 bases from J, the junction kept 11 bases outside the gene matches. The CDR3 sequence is CASSQDNPGLALNSYEQYF. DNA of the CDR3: TGTGCCAGCAGCCAAGACAACCCGGGACTAGCGTTAAACTCCTACGAGCAGTACTTC.

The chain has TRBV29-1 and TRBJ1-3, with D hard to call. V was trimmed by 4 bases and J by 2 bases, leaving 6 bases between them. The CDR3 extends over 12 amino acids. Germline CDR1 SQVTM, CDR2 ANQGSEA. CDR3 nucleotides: TGCAGCGTTGCTACGACTGGAAACACCATATATTTT. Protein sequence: CSVATTGNTIYF.

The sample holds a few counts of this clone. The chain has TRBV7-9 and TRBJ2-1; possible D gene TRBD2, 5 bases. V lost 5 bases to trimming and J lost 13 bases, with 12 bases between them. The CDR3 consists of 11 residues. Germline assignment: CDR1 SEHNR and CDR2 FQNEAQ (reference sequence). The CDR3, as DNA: TGTGCCAGCAGCAACCTTCCGGGACAGTTCTTC. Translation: CASSNLPGQFF.